The 24 T cell receptor beta chains presented below share a single source sample, sequenced in a study of blood T cell repertoires in COVID-19. Clones were sequenced by immunoSEQ multiplex PCR, and TCRdb holds only the in-frame ones, with some missing. The sample contains a few hundred thousand clones, 75% to 90% of which appear only once. The sequenced sample consisted of peripheral blood. These receptors were taken from a man aged 25-45 years with active or convalescent COVID-19.

The chain couples TRBV3-1 (or the pseudogene TRBV3-2) to TRBJ2-2, with D perhaps matching TRBD2 (6 bases). This CDR3 contains 15 residues. V was clipped by 6 bases and J by 2 bases, with 13 bases between them. Germline CDR1 LGHDT, CDR2 YNNKEL (reference sequence). The CDR3 here is CASRLWGDNTGELFF. The CDR3 DNA sequence: TGTGCCAGCAGGTTATGGGGGGACAACACCGGGGAGCTGTTTTTT.

This clone was recorded many times. The chain employs TRBV3-1 (or the pseudogene TRBV3-2) and TRBJ2-3; 9 bases map to TRBD2. Germline loops: CDR1 LGHDT, CDR2 YNNKEL (reference sequence). Trimming at V came to 4 bases and at J to 2 bases, leaving 13 bases not matched to a gene. This CDR3 has 18 residues. The DNA of the CDR3 is TGTGCCAGCAGCCCCACCCCATTGCTAGCGGGAAACACAGATACGCAGTATTTT. Translating gives CASSPTPLLAGNTDTQYF.

V and J are TRBV13 and TRBJ2-1, with D perhaps matching TRBD2 (6 bases). This CDR3 has 15 residues. V was pared by 3 bases and J by 0 bases, with 9 bases between. Germline CDR1 PRHDT, CDR2 FYEKMQ (reference sequence). The CDR3 DNA follows: TGTGCCAGCAGCTTTAGCGGAAGCTCCTACAATGAGCAGTTCTTC. It is translated as CASSFSGSSYNEQFF.

This clone was seen many times. The chain joins TRBV30 to TRBJ2-7, with D possibly TRBD1 on 6 matching bases. CDR1 GTSNPN and CDR2 SVGIG come from the germline V gene (reference sequence). Deletions cut 1 base from V and 5 bases from J, with 15 bases between. This CDR3 is built from 14 residues. The CDR3 here is CAWSATGPIDEQYF. The DNA for the CDR3 is TGTGCCTGGAGTGCGACAGGTCCTATCGACGAGCAGTACTTC. The full variable domain, with the rest looked up from reference TRBV30 and TRBJ2-7, is SQTIHQWPATLVQPVGSPLSLECTVEGTSNPNLYWYRQAAGRGLQLLFYSVGIGQISSEVPQNLSASRPQDRQFILSSKKLLLSDSGFYLCAWSATGPIDEQYFGPGTRLTVT.

The J gene is TRBJ2-1, the V gene TRBV5-1, with D tentatively TRBD2 (5 bases). The germline V gene encodes CDR1 SGHRS and CDR2 YFSETQ. Trimming shortened V by 1 base and J by 9 bases, and 17 bases separated the two germline ends. The CDR3 has 15 amino acids. DNA for the CDR3: TGCGCCAGCAGCTTGAACGAGGCGGGCCGCGGTGAGCAGTTCTTC. Encoded protein: CASSLNEAGRGEQFF.

Written as DNA, the CDR3 is TGTGCCAGCTGCTCCGGGGTTCCCGCTGGAAACACCATATATTTT. It is translated as CASCSGVPAGNTIYF. This sequence joins TRBV27 and TRBJ1-3; D ambiguous. The CDR3 is 15 residues long. From germline, CDR1 is MNHEY and CDR2 SMNVEV (reference sequence). The ends were cut back, 8 bases at V and 2 bases at J, with 16 bases in the middle.

The J gene is TRBJ2-1, the V gene TRBV7-3; D unclear. Trimming took off 2 bases at V and 0 bases at J, with 8 bases between the two ends. From germline, CDR1 is SGHTA and CDR2 FQGTGA. The CDR3 totals 15 residues. CDR3 DNA: TGTGCCAGCAGCTTAGTTGGAGACTCCTACAATGAGCAGTTCTTC. Amino acid sequence: CASSLVGDSYNEQFF.

V and J are TRBV5-8 and TRBJ1-4, with D possibly being TRBD1 (5 bases). The CDR3 covers 13 residues. Germline-derived CDR1 and CDR2 are SGHTS and YDEGEE. V was cut by 5 bases and J by 8 bases, with 13 bases left in between. The CDR3 DNA sequence: TGTGCCAGCAGGCGGCGGGGGAAGGAAAAACTGTTTTTT. Protein sequence: CASRRRGKEKLFF.

This clone showed up just once. This chain connects TRBV6-2 or TRBV6-3 to TRBJ2-1, with TRBD2 matching over 11 bases. The V gene's germline CDR1 is MNHEY and CDR2 SVGEGT. The CDR3 extends over 15 amino acids. V lost 4 bases to trimming and J lost 7 bases; unmatched junction nucleotides: 6. DNA of the CDR3: TGTGCCAGCAGTTTCCTAGCGGGGGGTTCGAATGAGCAGTTCTTC. Residues: CASSFLAGGSNEQFF.

This clone has a count of ten or more. J is TRBJ1-4 and V is TRBV5-8; possible D gene TRBD1, 5 bases. V was pared by 0 bases and J by 8 bases, with 14 bases between. Germline CDR1 and CDR2: SGHTS and YDEGEE. CDR3 size: 15 residues. The CDR3 protein is CASSLGRAGQEKLFF. The CDR3 coding sequence is TGTGCCAGCAGCTTGGGTAGGGCAGGGCAAGAAAAACTGTTTTTT.

This clone has a handful of counts. The gene calls are TRBV27 and TRBJ1-2, with D perhaps matching TRBD1 (6 bases). CDR1 MNHEY and CDR2 SMNVEV come from the germline V gene (reference sequence). CDR3 length: 17 amino acids. With 5 bases removed from V and 7 bases from J, the gap between germline ends came to 26 bases. The CDR3: CASSQTPYSGTRFGYTF. The CDR3 region has the DNA TGTGCCAGCAGTCAAACCCCTTATTCCGGGACACGCTTTGGCTACACCTTC.

The V and J genes are TRBV10-2 and TRBJ2-7; D not certain. The CDR3 runs to 13 residues. The V end was cut by 0 bases, the J end by 2 bases, with 5 bases between. Germline V CDR1 and CDR2: WSHSY, SAAADI. The CDR3 nucleotides are TGCGCCAGCAGTGAGTCTGCTACCTACGAGCAGTACTTC. Protein: CASSESATYEQYF.

This chain connects TRBV11-2 to TRBJ1-3; D is ambiguous. The CDR3 has 13 residues. The germline gives CDR1 SGHAT, CDR2 FQNNGV. V was trimmed by 0 bases and J by 4 bases, leaving 4 bases between them. CDR3 nucleotides: TGTGCCAGCAGCTTAGATCGGGGAAACACCATATATTTT. Amino acid sequence: CASSLDRGNTIYF. Based on the CDR3 plus reference TRBV11-2 and TRBJ1-3, the full variable domain is EAGVAQSPRYKIIEKRQSVAFWCNPISGHATLYWYQQILGQGPKLLIQFQNNGVVDDSQLPKDRFSAERLKGVDSTLKIQPAKLEDSAVYLCASSLDRGNTIYFGEGSWLTVV.

The chain uses TRBV7-2 and TRBJ1-1; 8 bases line up with TRBD1. J gave up 3 bases and V 4 bases, and 13 bases lay outside the gene matches. Germline V CDR1 and CDR2: SGHTA, FQGNSA. CDR3 size: 17 residues. The CDR3 region has the DNA TGTGCCAGCAGCTCGCAGGGGGCGAGATTTAGGTACACTGAAGCTTTCTTT. Translation gives CASSSQGARFRYTEAFF.

The chain employs TRBV11-2 and TRBJ2-5; D not resolved. The length of the CDR3 is 12 residues. V lost 3 bases, J lost 6 bases, and 8 bases lay in between. Germline V gives CDR1 SGHAT, CDR2 FQNNGV. CDR3 sequence: CASSLEAKTQYF. DNA of the CDR3: TGTGCCAGCAGCTTGGAAGCGAAGACCCAGTACTTC.

Points on this clone: Within the sample, other DNA sequences also encode this same CDR3. The rearrangement links TRBV5-1 to TRBJ1-3; 7 positions agree with TRBD1. CDR1 is SGHRS and CDR2 is YFSETQ in the germline V gene. The CDR3 runs to 14 residues. J lost 3 bases, V lost 3 bases, and 3 bases had no gene match. The CDR3 DNA follows: TGCGCCAGCAGCTCCGGGACAGATGGAAACACCATATATTTT. This translates into CASSSGTDGNTIYF.

The gene calls are TRBV5-4 and TRBJ2-7, with 7 bases that match TRBD1. CDR3 length equals 15 residues. V lost 3 bases and J lost 5; bases outside the gene matches: 11. Germline CDR1 is SGHNT and CDR2 is YYREEE (reference sequence). CDR3 nucleotides: TGTGCCAGCAGCTATCCGGACAGGCGAAACGACGAGCAGTACTTC. Protein: CASSYPDRRNDEQYF.

The genes are TRBV7-9 and TRBJ1-1; 8 positions agree with TRBD1. Germline assignment: CDR1 SEHNR and CDR2 FQNEAQ (reference sequence). This CDR3 comprises 14 residues. The junction had 4 bases not matched to a gene; V was cut back by 7 bases and J by 0 bases. The DNA for the CDR3 is TGTGCCAGCATCCCGACAGGGGTGAACACTGAAGCTTTCTTT. Protein: CASIPTGVNTEAFF.

The chain is built from TRBV13 and TRBJ2-7; a possible D gene is TRBD1 (6 bases). V was cut by 6 bases and J by 3 bases, with 15 bases left in between. Looked up from germline, CDR1 is PRHDT and CDR2 is FYEKMQ (reference sequence). This CDR3 spans 14 amino acids. CDR3 nucleotide sequence: TGTGCCAGCAGTCCCGAGGGGGTTAGCTACGAGCAGTACTTC. It yields the protein CASSPEGVSYEQYF.

The chain uses TRBV11-2 and TRBJ2-2; D gene unclear. This CDR3 comprises 16 residues. V dropped 2 bases and J dropped 0 bases, with 10 bases sitting between them. Germline V CDR1 and CDR2: SGHAT, FQNNGV. The chain's CDR3 is CASSLFGRANTGELFF. The CDR3 region has the DNA TGTGCCAGCAGCTTATTCGGTCGAGCGAACACCGGGGAGCTGTTTTTT.

The chain links TRBV30 to TRBJ2-2; D is unclear. This CDR3 comprises 12 residues. Germline assignment: CDR1 GTSNPN and CDR2 SVGIG (reference sequence). V was clipped by 3 bases and J by 2 bases, with 4 bases between them. CDR3 loop: CAWSRNTGELFF. DNA for the CDR3: TGTGCCTGGAGCCGTAACACCGGGGAGCTGTTTTTT.

This clone was counted a single time. The chain has TRBV6-5 and TRBJ2-7; no reliable D call. The V and J ends lost 2 bases and 3 bases respectively, with 14 bases between them. Germline V gene sequence: CDR1 MNHEY, CDR2 SVGAGI. This CDR3 region has 15 residues. CDR3 sequence (DNA): TGTGCCAGCAGTTACGAGACCAGGTCAGGCTACGAGCAGTACTTC. Its protein product is CASSYETRSGYEQYF.

This clone was seen a handful of times. V usage is TRBV9 and J usage is TRBJ1-6, with D possibly matching TRBD1 (6 bases). The CDR3 sequence is 15 residues long. Germline assignment: CDR1 SGDLS and CDR2 YYNGEE. Deletions cut 3 bases from V and 8 bases from J, with 15 bases between. CDR3: CASSGTQGHHSPLHF. The CDR3 DNA is TGTGCCAGCAGCGGTACACAGGGTCATCATTCACCCCTCCACTTT.

The rearrangement links TRBV7-8 to TRBJ1-4; D remains ambiguous. The CDR3 totals 14 residues. CDR1 and CDR2 (germline): SGHVS, FQNEAQ. V was shortened by 5 bases and J by 2 bases, with 9 bases between the two germline ends. CDR3 residues: CASSRGSTNEKLFF. The CDR3 DNA is TGTGCCAGCAGCCGAGGTTCGACTAATGAAAAACTGTTTTTT.